The source of this T cell receptor (beta chain) is a study of CD8 T cells in ankylosing spondylitis. General study points: Clones linked with disease were CD8+ and fairly uncommon in the peripheral blood.

The CDR3 consists of 15 residues. Per the germline V gene, CDR1 is MNHEY and CDR2 is SVGAGI. Deletions cut 0 bases from V and 0 bases from J, with 8 bases between. Library preparation for TCR beta used quantitative 5'-RACE with molecular barcodes. TCRdb redid the calling of the 5' RACE reads with MiXCR, one entry per CDR3 protein. The data show 300,000 to 400,000 distinct CDR3 sequences, 9.5% to 13% seen once. This clonotype was found many times. The antigen is undetermined. This sequence originates from a female donor with ankylosing spondylitis or in good health (not recorded which). The chain joins TRBV6-5 to TRBJ1-1; D remains ambiguous. Sequencing was done on a sample of blood, either unsorted or a sorted T cell fraction (not recorded which). CDR3 nucleotides: TGTGCCAGCAGTTACTCGGCAGGTCTGAACACTGAAGCTTTCTTT. It encodes CASSYSAGLNTEAFF.